This is a list of T cell receptor beta chains from one sample in a study of blood T cell repertoires in COVID-19. Assay: immunoSEQ multiplex PCR; the TCRdb copy retains only in-frame clones and omits some. The sample has under 250,000 clones; over 75% are singletons. The specimen was peripheral blood. The source is a man between 50 and 59 years old with COVID-19, enrolled during active disease. The CDR3 runs from the conserved cysteine through the conserved F or W. The D gene is left open where the match is weak. Some rows have no size entry. The others give once, few or many, or a class for an expanded clone.

.	.	TRBV6-9	TRBJ1-1	CASSTFRVRDTEAFF	TGTGCCAGCAGCACCTTCAGGGTTAGGGACACTGAAGCTTTCTTT
TRBD1	.	TRBV5-1	TRBJ2-2	CASRGTGVDTGELFF	TGCGCCAGCAGAGGGACAGGGGTAGACACCGGGGAGCTGTTTTTT
.	.	TRBV28	TRBJ1-3	CASSLGGGWTGNTIYF	TGTGCCAGCAGTTTAGGGGGAGGGTGGACTGGAAACACCATATATTTT
TRBD1	.	TRBV2	TRBJ2-2	CASRAGQGNTGELFF	TGTGCCAGCAGGGCGGGACAGGGAAACACCGGGGAGCTGTTTTTT
.	once	TRBV19	TRBJ1-3	CASSFIGNTIYF	TGTGCCAGTAGTTTCATCGGAAACACCATATATTTT
.	.	TRBV7-9	TRBJ2-2	CAGQLQNTGELFF	TGTGCGGGCCAACTCCAGAACACCGGGGAGCTGTTTTTT
.	.	TRBV7-9	TRBJ2-4	CASSPLGWVRENIQYF	TGTGCCAGCAGCCCCCTTGGGTGGGTCAGGGAAAACATTCAGTACTTC
.	.	TRBV5-1	TRBJ2-5	CASSYKSPGLRETQYF	TGCGCCAGCAGCTACAAGTCTCCGGGACTCCGAGAGACCCAGTACTTC
TRBD1	.	TRBV10-3	TRBJ1-1	CATTGTGGYTEAFF	TGTGCCACCACCGGGACAGGGGGCTACACTGAAGCTTTCTTT
.	few	TRBV18	TRBJ1-1	CASSDTNTEAFF	TGTGCCAGCTCAGACACCAACACTGAAGCTTTCTTT
TRBD2	.	TRBV9	TRBJ2-1	CASSVGLAGVGNEQFF	TGTGCCAGCAGCGTAGGACTAGCGGGAGTTGGAAATGAGCAGTTCTTC
.	.	TRBV3-1/TRBV3-2	TRBJ1-4	CASSQGKGEPNEKLFF	TGTGCCAGCAGCCAGGGAAAGGGGGAACCTAATGAAAAACTGTTTTTT
TRBD1	.	TRBV18	TRBJ2-5	CASSPGTGRGETQYF	TGTGCCAGCTCACCCGGGACAGGGAGGGGAGAGACCCAGTACTTC
.	.	TRBV7-6	TRBJ1-6	CASSSYRDNSPLHF	TGTGCCAGCAGCTCCTACAGGGATAATTCACCCCTCCACTTT
TRBD2	.	TRBV19	TRBJ2-3	CASSTASGRAADTQYF	TGTGCCAGTAGCACGGCGAGCGGGAGGGCGGCAGATACGCAGTATTTT
.	.	TRBV19	TRBJ1-1	CASSIGPMRAMNTEAFF	TGTGCCAGTAGTATAGGTCCCATGAGGGCGATGAACACTGAAGCTTTCTTT
.	.	TRBV30	TRBJ1-2	CAWSPYFDRWSYTF	TGTGCCTGGAGTCCCTATTTCGACAGATGGAGCTACACCTTC
TRBD2	once	TRBV9	TRBJ2-3	CASSHSSGGLPDTQYF	TGTGCCAGCAGCCATTCTAGCGGGGGACTCCCAGATACGCAGTATTTT
.	.	TRBV18	TRBJ1-3	CASSPNTEGSGNTIYF	TGTGCCAGCTCACCAAACACAGAAGGCTCTGGAAACACCATATATTTT
.	.	TRBV25-1	TRBJ1-6	CASSDLLQGTDSPLHF	TGTGCCAGCAGTGATTTGTTGCAGGGAACCGATTCACCCCTCCACTTT
.	.	TRBV4-2	TRBJ1-2	CASSQEQEVDGYTF	TGTGCCAGCAGCCAGGAACAGGAAGTTGATGGCTACACCTTC
TRBD1	.	TRBV3-1/TRBV3-2	TRBJ2-2	CASRPDRANTGELFF	TGTGCCAGCAGGCCTGACAGGGCGAACACCGGGGAGCTGTTTTTT
.	.	TRBV5-4	TRBJ1-2	CASSGGLQGGYGYTF	TGTGCCAGCAGCGGAGGCCTCCAAGGAGGCTATGGCTACACCTTC
.	once	TRBV5-1	TRBJ1-5	CASRVAVGDQPQHF	TGCGCCAGCAGGGTAGCCGTAGGTGATCAGCCCCAGCATTTT
.	once	TRBV7-3	TRBJ2-2	CASSPRRDGELFF	TGTGCCAGCAGCCCCCGTAGAGACGGGGAGCTGTTTTTT
TRBD1	.	TRBV25-1	TRBJ1-2	CASSTGGKGYTF	TGTGCCAGCAGTACAGGGGGCAAAGGCTACACCTTC
.	.	TRBV27	TRBJ2-6	CASSFSSGANVLTF	TGTGCCAGCAGTTTTAGCTCTGGGGCCAACGTCCTGACTTTC
.	.	TRBV18	TRBJ1-2	CASSPPDSYGYTF	TGTGCCAGCTCACCACCGGACAGCTATGGCTACACCTTC
TRBD1	.	TRBV6-6	TRBJ1-4	CASGPRGTNEKLFF	TGTGCCAGCGGTCCCAGGGGGACTAATGAAAAACTGTTTTTT
.	.	TRBV7-7	TRBJ1-2	CASSPRGHYGYTF	TGTGCCAGCAGCCCCAGGGGTCACTATGGCTACACCTTC
TRBD1	.	TRBV29-1	TRBJ1-2	CSILTGVGYTF	TGCAGCATTCTGACAGGGGTTGGCTACACCTTC
.	.	TRBV3-1/TRBV3-2	TRBJ2-3	CASSQERASSSTDTQYF	TGTGCCAGCAGCCAAGAGAGAGCGTCATCTAGCACAGATACGCAGTATTTT
TRBD1	.	TRBV19	TRBJ2-5	CASRATGGQETQYF	TGTGCCAGTAGGGCGACAGGGGGCCAAGAGACCCAGTACTTC
.	.	TRBV28	TRBJ1-5	CASSILLGGNGNQPQHF	TGTGCCAGCAGTATACTGCTGGGGGGTAACGGCAATCAGCCCCAGCATTTT
.	.	TRBV7-9	TRBJ2-7	CASSSFRGYSYEQYF	TGTGCCAGCAGCTCATTCAGGGGCTATTCCTACGAGCAGTACTTC
TRBD2	.	TRBV7-3	TRBJ2-1	CASSTSGTSLYNEQFF	TGTGCCAGCAGCACGTCCGGGACTAGCTTGTACAATGAGCAGTTCTTC
TRBD2	.	TRBV3-1/TRBV3-2	TRBJ2-2	CASTGGGELFF	TGTGCCAGTACGGGAGGCGGGGAGCTGTTTTTT
.	.	TRBV6-5	TRBJ1-2	CASSQTSTGRSGYTF	TGTGCCAGCAGTCAAACTAGCACAGGTAGAAGTGGCTACACCTTC
.	.	TRBV7-9	TRBJ2-1	CASSLAVVLELDNEQFF	TGTGCCAGCAGCTTAGCAGTGGTTCTAGAGTTGGACAATGAGCAGTTCTTC
.	.	TRBV21-1	TRBJ1-5	CASGPNRVSQPQHF	TGTGCCAGCGGCCCTAACAGGGTGAGTCAGCCCCAGCATTTT
TRBD1	many	TRBV30	TRBJ1-1	CAWTKPDRVNTEAFF	TGTGCCTGGACAAAGCCCGACAGGGTAAACACTGAAGCTTTCTTT
TRBD2	.	TRBV9	TRBJ2-5	CASSGAGGPQETQYF	TGTGCCAGCAGCGGAGCGGGAGGCCCGCAAGAGACCCAGTACTTC
.	.	TRBV28	TRBJ2-2	CASSRLGTRGAGELFF	TGTGCCAGCAGCAGACTTGGGACCAGGGGGGCCGGGGAGCTGTTTTTT
TRBD1	.	TRBV7-6	TRBJ2-7	CASSRDRGVGEQYF	TGTGCCAGCAGCAGGGACAGGGGGGTGGGCGAGCAGTACTTC